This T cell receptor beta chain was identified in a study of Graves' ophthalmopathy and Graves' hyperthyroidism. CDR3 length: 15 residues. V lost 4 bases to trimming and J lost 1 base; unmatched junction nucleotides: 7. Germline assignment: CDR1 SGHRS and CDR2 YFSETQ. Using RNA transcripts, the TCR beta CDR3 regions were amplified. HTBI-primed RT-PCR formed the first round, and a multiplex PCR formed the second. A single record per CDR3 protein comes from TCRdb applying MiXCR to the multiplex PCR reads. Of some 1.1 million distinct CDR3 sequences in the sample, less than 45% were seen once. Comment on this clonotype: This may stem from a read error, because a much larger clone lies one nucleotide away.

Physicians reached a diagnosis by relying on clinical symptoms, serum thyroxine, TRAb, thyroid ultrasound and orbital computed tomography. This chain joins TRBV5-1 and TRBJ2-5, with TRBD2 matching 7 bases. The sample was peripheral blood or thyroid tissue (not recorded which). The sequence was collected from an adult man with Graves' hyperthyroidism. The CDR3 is CASSPGGEGQETQYF. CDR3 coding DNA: TGCGCCAGCAGCCCGGGAGGTGAAGGCCAAGAGACCCAGTACTTC.